This T cell receptor (beta chain) comes out of a study of T cell responses to AZD1222 COVID-19 vaccine. The study's findings and limits: The peak T cell response came first, and repertoires were sampled only after it.

A word on this clone: What it binds is not known.

The assay was immunoSEQ multiplex PCR, and TCRdb's table has in-frame clones only and misses some. Of 92,000 or so clones listed, roughly 87% are singletons. Per germline, CDR1 MNHEY and CDR2 SMNVEV (reference sequence). V was pared by 3 bases and J by 3 bases, with 4 bases of the junction left unmatched. The CDR3 spans 15 residues. The chain recombines TRBV27 with TRBJ2-1; TRBD1 agrees at 8 bases. The sequences come from peripheral blood, collected on day 0 of AZD1222 vaccination. This receptor was obtained from an adult in good health. CDR3 nucleotides: TGTGCCAGCAGTTTGGACAGGGACGGCTACAATGAGCAGTTCTTC. Translating it yields CASSLDRDGYNEQFF.